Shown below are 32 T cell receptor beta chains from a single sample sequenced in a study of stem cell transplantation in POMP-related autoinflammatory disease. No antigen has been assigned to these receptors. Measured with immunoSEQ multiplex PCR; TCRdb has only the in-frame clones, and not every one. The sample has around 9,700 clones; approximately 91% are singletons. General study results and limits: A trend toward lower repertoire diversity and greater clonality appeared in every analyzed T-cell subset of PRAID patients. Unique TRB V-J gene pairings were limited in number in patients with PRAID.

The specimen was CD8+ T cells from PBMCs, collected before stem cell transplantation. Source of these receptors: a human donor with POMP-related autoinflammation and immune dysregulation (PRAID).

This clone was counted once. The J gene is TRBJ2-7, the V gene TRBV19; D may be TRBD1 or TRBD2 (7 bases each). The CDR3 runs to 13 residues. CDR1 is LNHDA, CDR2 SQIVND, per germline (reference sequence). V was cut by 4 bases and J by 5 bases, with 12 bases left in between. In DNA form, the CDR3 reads TGTGCCAGTAGTAACAGGGGAGGGGACGAGCAGTACTTC. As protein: CASSNRGGDEQYF.

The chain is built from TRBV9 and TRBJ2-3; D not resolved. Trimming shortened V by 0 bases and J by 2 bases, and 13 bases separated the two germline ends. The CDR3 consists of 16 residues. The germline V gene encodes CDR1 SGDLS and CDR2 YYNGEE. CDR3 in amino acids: CASSVGTPTITDTQYF. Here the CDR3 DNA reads TGTGCCAGCAGCGTAGGTACCCCTACTATCACAGATACGCAGTATTTT.

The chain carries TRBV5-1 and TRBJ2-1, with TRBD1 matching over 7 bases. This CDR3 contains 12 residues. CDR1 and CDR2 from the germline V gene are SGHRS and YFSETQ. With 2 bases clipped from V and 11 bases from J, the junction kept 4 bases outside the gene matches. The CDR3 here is CASSLRQGKQFF. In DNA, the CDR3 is TGCGCCAGCAGCTTAAGACAGGGCAAGCAGTTCTTC.

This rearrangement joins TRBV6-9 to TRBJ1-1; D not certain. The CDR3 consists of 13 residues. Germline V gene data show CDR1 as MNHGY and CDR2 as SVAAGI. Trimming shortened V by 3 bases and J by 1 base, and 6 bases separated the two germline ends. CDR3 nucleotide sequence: TGTGCCAGCAGTTACGGACCGAACACTGAAGCTTTCTTT. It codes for CASSYGPNTEAFF.

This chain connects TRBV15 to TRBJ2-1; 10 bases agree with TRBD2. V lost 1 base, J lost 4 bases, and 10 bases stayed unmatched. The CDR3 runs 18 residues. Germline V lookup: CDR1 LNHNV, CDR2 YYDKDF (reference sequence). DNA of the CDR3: TGTGCCACCAGCAGAGCCCTAGCGGGAGAAATAAGGTACAATGAGCAGTTCTTC. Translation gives CATSRALAGEIRYNEQFF.

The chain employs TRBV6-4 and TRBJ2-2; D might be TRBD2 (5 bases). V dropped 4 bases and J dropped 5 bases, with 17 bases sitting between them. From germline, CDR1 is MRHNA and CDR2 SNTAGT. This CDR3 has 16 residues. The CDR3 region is CASSVRPTRVTGELFF. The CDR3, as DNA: TGTGCCAGCAGTGTCCGACCCACGCGGGTGACCGGGGAGCTGTTTTTT.

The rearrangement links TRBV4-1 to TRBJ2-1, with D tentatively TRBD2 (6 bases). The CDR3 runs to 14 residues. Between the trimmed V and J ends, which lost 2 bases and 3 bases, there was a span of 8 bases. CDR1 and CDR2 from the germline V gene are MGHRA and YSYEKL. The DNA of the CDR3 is TGCGCCAGCAGCCAACGACTAGGCTACAATGAGCAGTTCTTC. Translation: CASSQRLGYNEQFF.

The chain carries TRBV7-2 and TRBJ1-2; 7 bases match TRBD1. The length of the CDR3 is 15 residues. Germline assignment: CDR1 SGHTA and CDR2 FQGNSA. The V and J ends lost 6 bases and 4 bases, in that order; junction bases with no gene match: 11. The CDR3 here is CASRSRQGGGYGYTF. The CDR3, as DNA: TGTGCCAGCAGGAGTCGACAGGGAGGAGGCTATGGCTACACCTTC.

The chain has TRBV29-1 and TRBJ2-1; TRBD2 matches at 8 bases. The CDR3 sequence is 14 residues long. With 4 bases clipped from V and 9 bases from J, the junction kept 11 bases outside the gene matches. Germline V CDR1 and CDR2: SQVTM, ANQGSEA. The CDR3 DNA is TGCAGCGTTGGGTCCGGGAGGGAGACCTTTGAGCAGTTCTTC. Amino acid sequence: CSVGSGRETFEQFF.

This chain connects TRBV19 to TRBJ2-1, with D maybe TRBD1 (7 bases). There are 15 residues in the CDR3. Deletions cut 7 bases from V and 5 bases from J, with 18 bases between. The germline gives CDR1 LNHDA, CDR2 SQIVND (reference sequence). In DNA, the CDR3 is TGTGCCAGTAATATTAAGTTCAGGGGGGACAATGAGCAGTTCTTC. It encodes CASNIKFRGDNEQFF.

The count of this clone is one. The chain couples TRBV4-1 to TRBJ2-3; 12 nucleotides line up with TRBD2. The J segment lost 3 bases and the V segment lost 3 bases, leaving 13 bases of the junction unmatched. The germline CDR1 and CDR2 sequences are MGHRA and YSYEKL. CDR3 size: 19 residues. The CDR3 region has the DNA TGCGCCAGCAGCCACGCTAGCGGGAGGGCCTGGGATGGGACAGATACGCAGTATTTT. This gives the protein CASSHASGRAWDGTDTQYF.

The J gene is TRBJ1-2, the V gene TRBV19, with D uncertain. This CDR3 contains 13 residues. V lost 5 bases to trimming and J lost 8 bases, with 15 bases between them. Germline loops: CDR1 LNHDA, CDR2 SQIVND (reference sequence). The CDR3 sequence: CASSPLRLEGYTF. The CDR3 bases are TGTGCCAGTAGTCCTTTGAGGCTAGAGGGCTACACCTTC.

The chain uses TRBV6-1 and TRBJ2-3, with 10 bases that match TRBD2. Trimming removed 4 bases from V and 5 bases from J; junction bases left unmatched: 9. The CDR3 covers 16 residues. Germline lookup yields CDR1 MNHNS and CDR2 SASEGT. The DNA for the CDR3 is TGTGCCAGCAGTGGGCGGCTAGCGGGAGAAGGAGATACGCAGTATTTT. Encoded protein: CASSGRLAGEGDTQYF.

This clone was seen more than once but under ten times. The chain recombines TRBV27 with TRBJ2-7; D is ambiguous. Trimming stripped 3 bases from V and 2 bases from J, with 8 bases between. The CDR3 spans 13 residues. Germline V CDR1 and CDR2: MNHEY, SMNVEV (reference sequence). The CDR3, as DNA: TGTGCCAGCAGTTTCGAGCCTACCTACGAGCAGTACTTC. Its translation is CASSFEPTYEQYF.

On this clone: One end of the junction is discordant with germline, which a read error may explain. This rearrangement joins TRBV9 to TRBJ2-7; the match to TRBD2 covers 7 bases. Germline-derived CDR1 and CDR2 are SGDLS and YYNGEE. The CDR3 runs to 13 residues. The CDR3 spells CASSSGVSDEQYF. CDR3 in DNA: TGTGCCAGCAGCAGCGGGGTCTCCGACGAGCAGTACTTC.

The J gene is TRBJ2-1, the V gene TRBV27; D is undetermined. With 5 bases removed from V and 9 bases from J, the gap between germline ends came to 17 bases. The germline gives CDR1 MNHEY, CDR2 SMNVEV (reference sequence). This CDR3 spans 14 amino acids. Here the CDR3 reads CASSLMMSGREQFF. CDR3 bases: TGTGCCAGCAGTCTTATGATGTCCGGACGTGAGCAGTTCTTC.

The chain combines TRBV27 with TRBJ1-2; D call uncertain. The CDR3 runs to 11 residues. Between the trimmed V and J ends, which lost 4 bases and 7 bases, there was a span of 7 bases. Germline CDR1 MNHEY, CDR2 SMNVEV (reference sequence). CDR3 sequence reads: CASSYGIGYTF. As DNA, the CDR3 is TGTGCCAGCAGTTACGGTATTGGCTACACCTTC.

The DNA for the CDR3 is TGTGCCACCGACAATGGTGACAGTCCCACAGATACGCAGTATTTT. The encoded protein is CATDNGDSPTDTQYF. The V and J genes are TRBV15 and TRBJ2-3; weak D call: TRBD1 (5 bases). CDR1 and CDR2 from the germline V gene are LNHNV and YYDKDF (reference sequence). V was shortened by 8 bases and J by 2 bases, with 17 bases between the two germline ends. The CDR3 is 15 residues long.

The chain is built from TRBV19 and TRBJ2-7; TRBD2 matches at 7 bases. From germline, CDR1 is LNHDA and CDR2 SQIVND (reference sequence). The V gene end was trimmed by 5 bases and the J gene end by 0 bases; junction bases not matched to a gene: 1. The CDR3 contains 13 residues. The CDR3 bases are TGTGCCAGTAGTGGGGACTACTCCTACGAGCAGTACTTC. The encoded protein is CASSGDYSYEQYF.

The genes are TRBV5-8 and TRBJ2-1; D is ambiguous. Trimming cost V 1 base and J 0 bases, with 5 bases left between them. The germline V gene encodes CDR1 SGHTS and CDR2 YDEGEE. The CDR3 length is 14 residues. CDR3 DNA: TGTGCCAGCAGCTTGACCGGCTCCTACAATGAGCAGTTCTTC. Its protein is CASSLTGSYNEQFF.

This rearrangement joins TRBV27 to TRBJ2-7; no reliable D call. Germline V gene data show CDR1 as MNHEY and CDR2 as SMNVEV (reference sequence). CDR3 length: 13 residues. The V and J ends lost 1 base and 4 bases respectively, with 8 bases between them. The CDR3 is CASSLFGGYEQYF. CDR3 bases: TGTGCCAGCAGTTTATTTGGCGGTTACGAGCAGTACTTC.

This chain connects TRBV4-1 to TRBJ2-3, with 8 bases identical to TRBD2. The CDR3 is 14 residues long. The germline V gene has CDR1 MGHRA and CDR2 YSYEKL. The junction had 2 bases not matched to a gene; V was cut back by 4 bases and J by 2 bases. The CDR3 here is CASSLAGYTDTQYF. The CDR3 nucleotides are TGCGCCAGCAGCCTAGCGGGGTACACAGATACGCAGTATTTT.

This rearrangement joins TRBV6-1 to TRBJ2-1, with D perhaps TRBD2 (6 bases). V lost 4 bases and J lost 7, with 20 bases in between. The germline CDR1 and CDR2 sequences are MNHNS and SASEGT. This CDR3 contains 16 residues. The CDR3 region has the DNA TGTGCCAGCAGTGTATTAGCGGTAGGTCCGGAGAATGAGCAGTTCTTC. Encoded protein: CASSVLAVGPENEQFF.

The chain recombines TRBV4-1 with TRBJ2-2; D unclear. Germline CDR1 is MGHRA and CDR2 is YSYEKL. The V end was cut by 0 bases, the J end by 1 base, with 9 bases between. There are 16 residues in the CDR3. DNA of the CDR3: TGCGCCAGCAGCCAAGAACGGGCGGTGAACACCGGGGAGCTGTTTTTT. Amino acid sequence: CASSQERAVNTGELFF.

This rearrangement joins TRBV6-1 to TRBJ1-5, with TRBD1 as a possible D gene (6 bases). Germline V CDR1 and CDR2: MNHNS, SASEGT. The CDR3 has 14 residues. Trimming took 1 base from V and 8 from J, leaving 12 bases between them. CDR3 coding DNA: TGTGCCAGCAGTGAAGGGCAGGGGAGGAAGCCCCAGCATTTT. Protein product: CASSEGQGRKPQHF.

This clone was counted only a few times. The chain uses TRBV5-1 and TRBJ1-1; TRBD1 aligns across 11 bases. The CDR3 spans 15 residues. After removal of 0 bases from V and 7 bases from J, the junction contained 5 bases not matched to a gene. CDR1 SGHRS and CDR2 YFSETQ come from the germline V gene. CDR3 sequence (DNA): TGCGCCAGCAGCTTGGTCGGACAGGGGGCTGATGAAGCTTTCTTT. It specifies CASSLVGQGADEAFF.

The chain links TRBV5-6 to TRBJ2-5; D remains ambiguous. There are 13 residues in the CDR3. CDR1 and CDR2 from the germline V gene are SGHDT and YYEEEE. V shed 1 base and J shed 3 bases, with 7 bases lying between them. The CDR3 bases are TGTGCCAGCAGCTTGATTCCGGAAGAGACCCAGTACTTC. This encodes CASSLIPEETQYF. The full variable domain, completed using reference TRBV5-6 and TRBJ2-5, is DAGVTQSPTHLIKTRGQQVTLRCSPKSGHDTVSWYQQALGQGPQFIFQYYEEEERQRGNFPDRFSGHQFPNYSSELNVNALLLGDSALYLCASSLIPEETQYFGPGTRLLVL.

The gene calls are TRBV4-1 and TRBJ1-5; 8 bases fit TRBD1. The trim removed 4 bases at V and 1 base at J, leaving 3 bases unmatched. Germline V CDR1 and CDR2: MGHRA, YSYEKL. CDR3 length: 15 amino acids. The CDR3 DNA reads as TGCGCCAGCAGCCCCCAGGGGGCCAGCAATCAGCCCCAGCATTTT. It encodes CASSPQGASNQPQHF.

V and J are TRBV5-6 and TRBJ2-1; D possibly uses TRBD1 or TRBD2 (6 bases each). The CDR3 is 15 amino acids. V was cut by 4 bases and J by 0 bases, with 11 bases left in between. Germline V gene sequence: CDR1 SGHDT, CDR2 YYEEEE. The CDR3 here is CASSTGASSYNEQFF. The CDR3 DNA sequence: TGTGCCAGCAGCACGGGGGCGAGCTCCTACAATGAGCAGTTCTTC. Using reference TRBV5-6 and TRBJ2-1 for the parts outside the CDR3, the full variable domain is DAGVTQSPTHLIKTRGQQVTLRCSPKSGHDTVSWYQQALGQGPQFIFQYYEEEERQRGNFPDRFSGHQFPNYSSELNVNALLLGDSALYLCASSTGASSYNEQFFGPGTRLTVL.

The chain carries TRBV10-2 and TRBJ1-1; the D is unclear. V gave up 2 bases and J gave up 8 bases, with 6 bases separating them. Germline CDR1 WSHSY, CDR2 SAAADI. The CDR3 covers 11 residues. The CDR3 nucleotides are TGCGCCAGCAGTGAGACCTTGGAAGCTTTCTTT. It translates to CASSETLEAFF.

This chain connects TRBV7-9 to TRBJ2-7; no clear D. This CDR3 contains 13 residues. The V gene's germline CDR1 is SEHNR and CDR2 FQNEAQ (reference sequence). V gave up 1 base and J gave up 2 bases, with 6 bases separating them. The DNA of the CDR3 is TGTGCCAGCAGCTTAGGGGCACCCTACGAGCAGTACTTC. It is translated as CASSLGAPYEQYF.

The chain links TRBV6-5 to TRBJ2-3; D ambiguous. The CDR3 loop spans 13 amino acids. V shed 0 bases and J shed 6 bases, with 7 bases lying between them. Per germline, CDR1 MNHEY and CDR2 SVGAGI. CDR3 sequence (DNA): TGTGCCAGCAGTTACTCGAGAGCGGATACGCAGTATTTT. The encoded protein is CASSYSRADTQYF.